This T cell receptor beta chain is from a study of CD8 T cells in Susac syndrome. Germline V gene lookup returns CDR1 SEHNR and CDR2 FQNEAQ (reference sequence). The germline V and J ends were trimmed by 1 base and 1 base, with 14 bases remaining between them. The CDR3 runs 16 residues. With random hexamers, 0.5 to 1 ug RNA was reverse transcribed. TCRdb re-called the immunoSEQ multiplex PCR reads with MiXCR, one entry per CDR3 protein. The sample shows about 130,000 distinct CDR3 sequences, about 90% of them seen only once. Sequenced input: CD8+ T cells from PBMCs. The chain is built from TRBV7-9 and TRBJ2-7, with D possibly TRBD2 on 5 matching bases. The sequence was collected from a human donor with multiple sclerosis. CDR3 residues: CASSLVPGSKSYEQYF. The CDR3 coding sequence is TGTGCCAGCAGCTTAGTACCGGGGTCGAAGTCCTACGAGCAGTACTTC.